This record concerns one TCR beta chain sequence. This clonotype was seen only a few times. The specificity of this receptor is unknown. It has no much larger one-base neighbor in the sample; base qualities were not kept. This record belongs to a study of post-analysis software for immune sequencing data (dated by TCRdb to between 2015 and 2016). With regard to the full study: Relapsing-remitting, secondary progressive and progressive-relapsing multiple sclerosis were recorded as disease courses, and subtype annotation was lacking for some patients. The patient repertoires were compared against 11 previously published healthy control repertoires obtained from donors aged roughly 6 to 28 years. A subset of samples was prepared in parallel using single-end sample barcoding, then pooled and co-amplified after Illumina adapter ligation. Here is what the overall study found, with its caveats: Patients showed significantly higher frequencies than controls for five TRBV segments, among them TRBV5-6, TRBV5-1 and TRBV20-1. The control group was slightly older than the multiple sclerosis patient group. When samples were clustered directly using the F measure, samples prepared in the same batch co-clustered strongly, which prompted a batch-effect correction. Multiple sclerosis patients had significantly lower normalized Chao1 diversity than controls, a result that suggests substantial peripheral T-cell clonal expansion.

To demonstrate the VDJtools post-analysis software, the study profiled TCR beta repertoires from the peripheral blood of about a dozen young patients with multiple sclerosis. Multiple sclerosis patients were children and adolescents aged about 6 to 15 years. The protocol used for the library was PCR. Sequencing was performed on an Illumina HiSeq 2500. Unique molecular identifiers were incorporated into TCR beta cDNA libraries to reduce PCR and sequencing biases. Per 1 to 10 million input T cells, 500,000 or so cDNA molecules were obtained, such that each molecule approximated one T cell. The patient libraries were prepared and sequenced with the same protocol used for the earlier healthy control dataset. Within a given batch, samples were prepared together, multiplexed and sequenced on the same HiSeq lane. On the study's bioinformatics: MIGEC handled the raw barcoded reads, throwing out single-read molecular identifier groups before consensus assembly and CDR3 extraction. Clonotype tables were post-analysed with VDJtools, and diversity was normalized by down-sampling all datasets to the smallest sample size. Repertoire overlap clustering matched CDR3 amino acid but not nucleotide sequences to correct batch-related cross-sample contamination. TCRdb trimmed the raw reads at Q25, called clones with MiXCR and kept productive beta chains. Rows merge per CDR3 protein into single entries with the most common DNA and genes. The V and J calls here are based on TCRdb, not the publication. In all, the sample holds some 700,000 distinct CDR3 sequences, and roughly three fifths of those were seen once. Jointly, the top ten make up approximately 10% of the sample.

For this chain, trimming is 9 bases at the V end and 1 base at the J end, and the number of junction bases without a gene match is 3. The CDR3 spans 13 residues, from the cysteine through the phenylalanine. Of all the DNA, just the CDR3 is kept, 39 bases in frame from base 1. CDR1 and CDR2, looked up from the germline V gene, are MDHEN and SYDVKM. The clonotype was recovered from a girl aged 2 to 10 with multiple sclerosis. The sequencing input was blood. The sequence joins TRBV28 to TRBJ2-5; 9 nucleotides in the junction match TRBD2. CDR3 loop: CASTSGPQETQYF. DNA sequence: TGTGCCAGTACTAGCGGGCCCCAAGAGACCCAGTACTTC.